The T cell receptor beta chain described here comes from a study of human T cells and chemical hapten exposure. On the study more broadly: Across samples, TCR yields varied, mostly owing to small differences in pooled library volumes. General observations from the study: After DPC sensitization, TCRs above 1 in 1000 frequency showed no change.

Points on this clonotype: Its specificity is not known.

Someone pulled total RNA out of unfractionated whole blood. The germline V gene encodes CDR1 MNHEY and CDR2 SMNVEV (reference sequence). V shed 3 bases and J shed 4 bases, with 15 bases lying between them. The CDR3 is made up of 15 amino acids. Individual cDNA molecules in this library carried unique molecular identifiers. Per the original data handling: Counting gave a median of roughly 97,000 TCRs per sample, with values ranging from about 23,224 to 690,600. TCRdb processed the 5' RACE reads anew with MiXCR; each CDR3 protein has one entry. TCRdb's processing, not the authors' own work, is the source of the V and J calls. Among about 80,000 distinct CDR3 sequences listed, less than 20% were seen once.

The receptor comes from a female donor in good health. The gene calls are TRBV27 and TRBJ1-1; D not resolved. CDR3 coding DNA: TGTGCCAGCAGTTTCAAACGGGAGAGGAGCACTGAAGCTTTCTTT. This translates into CASSFKRERSTEAFF.